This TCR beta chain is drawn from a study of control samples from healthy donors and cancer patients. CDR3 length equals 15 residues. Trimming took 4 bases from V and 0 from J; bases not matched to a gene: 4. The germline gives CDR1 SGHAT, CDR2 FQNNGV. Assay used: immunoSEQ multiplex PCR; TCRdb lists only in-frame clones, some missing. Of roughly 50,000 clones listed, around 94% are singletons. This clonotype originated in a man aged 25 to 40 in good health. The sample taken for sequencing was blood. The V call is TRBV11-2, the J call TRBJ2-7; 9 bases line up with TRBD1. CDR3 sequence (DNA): TGTGCCAGCAGCTCCACAGGGGGCAGCTCCTACGAGCAGTACTTC. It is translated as CASSSTGGSSYEQYF.